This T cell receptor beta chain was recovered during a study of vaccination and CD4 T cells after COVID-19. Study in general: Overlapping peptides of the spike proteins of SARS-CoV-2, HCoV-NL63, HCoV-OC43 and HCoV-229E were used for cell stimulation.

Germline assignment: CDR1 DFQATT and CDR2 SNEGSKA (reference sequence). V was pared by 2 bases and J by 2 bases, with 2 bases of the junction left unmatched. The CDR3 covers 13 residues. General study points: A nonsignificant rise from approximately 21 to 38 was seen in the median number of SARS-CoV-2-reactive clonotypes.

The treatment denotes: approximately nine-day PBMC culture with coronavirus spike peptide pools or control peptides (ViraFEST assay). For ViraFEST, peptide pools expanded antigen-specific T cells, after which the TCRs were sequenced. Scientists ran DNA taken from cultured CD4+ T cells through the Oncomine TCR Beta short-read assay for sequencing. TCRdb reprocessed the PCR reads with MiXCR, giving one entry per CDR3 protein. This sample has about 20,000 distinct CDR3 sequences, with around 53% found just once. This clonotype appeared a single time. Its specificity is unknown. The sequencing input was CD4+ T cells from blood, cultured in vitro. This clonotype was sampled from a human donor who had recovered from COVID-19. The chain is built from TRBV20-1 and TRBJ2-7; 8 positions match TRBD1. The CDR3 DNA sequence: TGCAGTGCTAGAAGGACAGGGACCTACGAGCAGTACTTC. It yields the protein CSARRTGTYEQYF.